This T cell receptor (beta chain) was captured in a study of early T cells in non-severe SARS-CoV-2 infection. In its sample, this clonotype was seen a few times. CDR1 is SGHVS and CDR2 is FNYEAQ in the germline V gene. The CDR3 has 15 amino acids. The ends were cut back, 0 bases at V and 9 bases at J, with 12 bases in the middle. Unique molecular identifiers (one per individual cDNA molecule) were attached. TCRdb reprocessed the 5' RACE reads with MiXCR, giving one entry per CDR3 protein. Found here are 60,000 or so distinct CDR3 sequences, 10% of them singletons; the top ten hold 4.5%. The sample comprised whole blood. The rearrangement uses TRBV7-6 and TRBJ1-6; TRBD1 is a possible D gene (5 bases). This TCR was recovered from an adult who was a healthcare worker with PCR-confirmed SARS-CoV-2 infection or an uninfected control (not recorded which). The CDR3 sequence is CASSLAVGRLSPLHF. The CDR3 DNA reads TGTGCCAGCAGCTTAGCTGTGGGGCGGCTTTCACCCCTCCACTTT.